The present entry profiles one TCR beta chain with its context. There is no known antigen for this receptor. The input lacks base qualities; no much larger clone sits a single base away. The data are from a study of blood T cell repertoires in COVID-19 (TCRdb year 2020). The study in broad terms: Samples from collaborators originated in the United States, Italy and Spain and spanned both the acute and convalescent phases of COVID-19. Where HLA class I and class II types were available, the types were taken from metadata supplied by the sample provider, not from assay-based typing. Samples were obtained from the ongoing ImmuneRACE study (first 160 participants) and from 950 to 1,500 subjects provided by 6 global collaborators. A de-identified subject ID, COVID-19 status, age in years and sex were almost always included in the sample metadata. The prospective study material was composed of cDNA or gDNA derived from T cells, B-cell-depleted T cells, or PBMCs. The dataset comprised deeply sampled blood TCRbeta repertoires from subjects exposed to, actively infected with, or recovered from COVID-19. A freely available public database, intended as a resource for researchers studying the immune response to SARS-CoV-2, is where the repertoires were released. Findings and caveats that apply to the study as a whole: The amount of clinical and demographic metadata varied by source and participant and was provided uncurated.

The immunoSEQ Assay, a bias-controlled multiplex PCR, was used to amplify TCRbeta CDR3 regions from genomic DNA. For the original study's pipeline: Within the assay, amplification of reference gene primers was used to estimate how many nucleated cells each sample contained. Sequence reads were collapsed and filtered to measure the absolute abundance of every unique TCRbeta CDR3 rearrangement. Productive Simpson clonality was computed per sample as the square root of Simpson's diversity index over productive rearrangements. Entries here come from immuneACCESS through TCRdb and include only in-frame sequences with V and J called. Some clones fail to appear in such tables; in the studies checked, an unresolved V gene covers under half of the shortfall, and the cause of the remainder is unknown. V, J and clone size are those of that table, while D and trimming were read from the DNA. This sample lists about 150,000 clones; 60% to 80% were detected once. Approximately 11% of the sample is held by the ten biggest clonotypes.

The cysteine opens and the phenylalanine closes a CDR3 of 16 amino acids. Of the read, only the CDR3 DNA is kept; its 48 bases are in frame from base 1. CDR1 and CDR2 (MNHNS, SASEGT) derive from the germline V gene. Compared with germline, V lacks 2 bases and J lacks 2 bases; bases without a gene match: 8. Another Seattle source contributed samples from volunteer blood donors who had recovered from COVID-19. The collaborating institutions used their own protocols to collect whole blood in K2EDTA tubes. For TCRbeta analysis, collaborators shipped samples in one of three forms: frozen whole blood, isolated PBMCs, or DNA extracted from either of those sample types.

The sequenced sample was peripheral blood. The V and J segments used are TRBV6-1 and TRBJ1-2; 7 bases in between match TRBD1. The source of this sequence is a man between 60 and 75 years old who had recovered from COVID-19. The nucleotide sequence is given as TGTGCCAGCAGTGAAAGGCGGGACAGACCGAACTATGGCTACACCTTC. Its translation reads: CASSERRDRPNYGYTF.